The 23 T cell receptor beta chains in this list originate from one sample, sequenced in a study of blood T cell repertoires in COVID-19. This table comes from immunoSEQ multiplex PCR, and its TCRdb copy is limited to in-frame clones, with some not included. Of some 260,000 clones in the sample, 65% to 85% are singletons; the top ten hold roughly 4%. What was sequenced was peripheral blood. The receptors come from a woman in her thirties or forties with active or convalescent COVID-19.

The chain joins TRBV9 to TRBJ2-7, with 7 bases matching TRBD2. Germline trimming cut 2 bases from V and 1 base from J; bases unmatched to any gene: 9. The CDR3 sequence is 16 residues long. Germline V gives CDR1 SGDLS, CDR2 YYNGEE. The CDR3 loop reads CASSVMKAGFSYEQYV. CDR3 in DNA: TGTGCCAGCAGCGTTATGAAAGCGGGGTTTTCCTACGAGCAGTACGTC.

The rearrangement uses TRBV7-2 and TRBJ1-5; 8 nucleotides agree with TRBD1. Germline assignment: CDR1 SGHTA and CDR2 FQGNSA. The CDR3 is 17 residues long. Trimming took 5 bases from V and 0 from J; bases not matched to a gene: 9. The CDR3 is CASSQTGGLYSNQPQHF. The CDR3 DNA is TGTGCCAGCAGCCAAACAGGGGGACTGTATAGCAATCAGCCCCAGCATTTT.

V is TRBV2 and J is TRBJ2-7; weak D call: TRBD2 (5 bases). V was shortened by 2 bases and J by 2 bases, with 10 bases between the two germline ends. CDR3 length equals 14 residues. Germline V lookup: CDR1 SNHLY, CDR2 FYNNEI. CDR3 sequence (DNA): TGTGCCAGCAGTGAAATGAGGGTGGCCTACGAGCAGTACTTC. Its translation is CASSEMRVAYEQYF.

V usage is TRBV30 and J usage is TRBJ2-7, with 8 bases lining up with TRBD1. V lost 2 bases, J lost 5 bases, and 5 bases stayed unmatched. The CDR3 has 13 amino acids. Germline assignment: CDR1 GTSNPN and CDR2 SVGIG (reference sequence). CDR3 nucleotide sequence: TGTGCCTGGAGTTCGACAGGGGCTAACGAGCAGTACTTC. It specifies CAWSSTGANEQYF. The whole variable domain, remainder taken from reference TRBV30 and TRBJ2-7, is SQTIHQWPATLVQPVGSPLSLECTVEGTSNPNLYWYRQAAGRGLQLLFYSVGIGQISSEVPQNLSASRPQDRQFILSSKKLLLSDSGFYLCAWSSTGANEQYFGPGTRLTVT.

The rearrangement links TRBV24-1 to TRBJ2-7; D is undetermined. Trimming stripped 5 bases from V and 4 bases from J, with 5 bases between. The germline gives CDR1 KGHDR, CDR2 SFDVKD. This CDR3 spans 11 amino acids. The CDR3 DNA is TGTGCCACCAGTGGAGGTTACGAGCAGTACTTC. Its protein product is CATSGGYEQYF.

Written as DNA, the CDR3 is TGTGCCAGCAGCGTCGGGACAGGGGGCACAGATACGCAGTATTTT. Translation: CASSVGTGGTDTQYF. This chain joins TRBV7-6 and TRBJ2-3; TRBD1 agrees at 10 bases. Per germline, CDR1 SGHVS and CDR2 FNYEAQ. V was clipped by 5 bases and J by 1 base; unmatched bases: 3. The CDR3 length is 15 residues.

The chain uses TRBV5-1 and TRBJ1-2, with 7 positions matching TRBD1. The ends lost 2 bases at V and 7 bases at J; junction bases unmatched: 8. The CDR3 totals 14 residues. Germline V gives CDR1 SGHRS, CDR2 YFSETQ. CDR3 amino acids: CASSFSGGKSGYTF. CDR3 DNA: TGCGCCAGCAGCTTTTCAGGGGGAAAATCTGGCTACACCTTC. The variable domain in full, completed from reference TRBV5-1 and TRBJ1-2, reads KAGVTQTPRYLIKTRGQQVTLSCSPISGHRSVSWYQQTPGQGLQFLFEYFSETQRNKGNFPGRFSGRQFSNSRSEMNVSTLELGDSALYLCASSFSGGKSGYTFGSGTRLTVV.

This clone was seen more than once but under ten times. This sequence joins TRBV6-5 and TRBJ1-6; TRBD1 matches at 7 bases. Trimming at V came to 8 bases and at J to 7 bases, leaving 11 bases not matched to a gene. CDR3 length: 15 residues. From germline, CDR1 is MNHEY and CDR2 SVGAGI. The CDR3 bases are TGTGCCAGCCAAACCCCGGGACAGCCGAATTCACCCCTCCACTTT. Translated: CASQTPGQPNSPLHF.

The chain links TRBV28 to TRBJ2-3; D is ambiguous. CDR1 and CDR2 (germline): MDHEN, SYDVKM. Trimming shortened V by 2 bases and J by 4 bases, and 7 bases separated the two germline ends. The CDR3 runs 13 residues. CDR3 loop: CASSLPGPDTQYF. The CDR3 DNA reads TGTGCCAGCAGTTTACCAGGCCCAGATACGCAGTATTTT.

The chain combines TRBV21-1 with TRBJ1-2; TRBD1 is the table's D call, not checked against the DNA. TRBV21-1 is marked as a pseudogene. The CDR3 has 13 amino acids. The CDR3 loop is CASTRAGVYGYTF. The DNA of the CDR3 is TGTGCCAGCACAAGGGCAGGGGTCTATGGCTACACCTTC.

V and J are TRBV20-1 and TRBJ2-1; a possible D gene is TRBD2 (7 bases). CDR1 is DFQATT and CDR2 is SNEGSKA in the germline V gene (reference sequence). The V gene lost 3 bases and the J gene lost 8 bases, with 14 bases spanning the gap. The CDR3 length is 13 residues. CDR3 in amino acids: CSASLGGGYEQFF. The CDR3 region has the DNA TGCAGTGCTAGTTTGGGCGGGGGCTATGAGCAGTTCTTC.

The chain recombines TRBV27 with TRBJ1-6; D is undetermined. This CDR3 contains 14 residues. V shed 6 bases and J shed 3 bases, with 9 bases lying between them. Germline V gene sequence: CDR1 MNHEY, CDR2 SMNVEV (reference sequence). The CDR3 nucleotides read TGTGCCAGCAGGCAGGAATTCTATAATTCACCCCTCCACTTT. Encoded protein: CASRQEFYNSPLHF.

The chain is built from TRBV4-1 and TRBJ1-2; 10 nucleotides match TRBD1. J lost 4 bases, V lost 1 base, and 3 bases had no gene match. CDR1 and CDR2 from the germline V gene are MGHRA and YSYEKL. This CDR3 spans 15 amino acids. CDR3 loop: CASSQAGTGAYGYTF. The CDR3 nucleotides are TGCGCCAGCAGCCAAGCCGGGACAGGGGCCTATGGCTACACCTTC.

This clone was counted once. This chain connects TRBV30 to TRBJ1-6, with 7 bases identical to TRBD1. CDR3 length equals 16 residues. Germline CDR1 reads GTSNPN; CDR2 reads SVGIG (reference sequence). The ends lost 0 bases at V and 5 bases at J; junction bases unmatched: 7. CDR3 nucleotide sequence: TGTGCCTGGAGTGTACAGGGGACAGCTAATAATTCACCCCTCCACTTT. This encodes CAWSVQGTANNSPLHF.

The rearrangement joins TRBV2 to TRBJ2-4; D may be TRBD1 (6 bases). This CDR3 comprises 15 residues. Germline values: CDR1 SNHLY, CDR2 FYNNEI. Between the trimmed V and J ends, which lost 6 bases and 0 bases, there was a span of 12 bases. DNA of the CDR3: TGTGCCAGCAGAGGCACAGGGATAGCCAAAAACATTCAGTACTTC. Protein product: CASRGTGIAKNIQYF.

The DNA of the CDR3 is TGTGCCAGCAGCGGACAGGGGGCTTTTGATTACGAGCAGTACGTC. It specifies CASSGQGAFDYEQYV. The rearrangement joins TRBV11-2 to TRBJ2-7; 11 positions match TRBD1. CDR1 SGHAT and CDR2 FQNNGV come from the germline V gene. V trimming: 5 bases; J trimming: 4 bases; junction bases outside the gene matches: 7. The CDR3 covers 15 residues.

V gene TRBV28 combines with J gene TRBJ1-2, with D possibly being TRBD1 (5 bases). Between the trimmed V and J ends, which lost 4 bases and 6 bases, there was a span of 9 bases. This CDR3 region has 12 residues. The germline V gene has CDR1 MDHEN and CDR2 SYDVKM. The CDR3 loop is CASSSYRNGYTF. The CDR3 region has the DNA TGTGCCAGCAGTTCCTACAGGAATGGCTACACCTTC.

DNA of the CDR3: TGCAGCGTTGGAACAGGGGGCGACTATGGCTACACCTTC. Protein: CSVGTGGDYGYTF. The chain has TRBV29-1 and TRBJ1-2, with TRBD1 identical over 9 bases. The V gene end was trimmed by 4 bases and the J gene end by 3 bases; junction bases not matched to a gene: 3. The length of the CDR3 is 13 residues. CDR1 and CDR2 from the germline V gene are SQVTM and ANQGSEA.

J is TRBJ2-5 and V is TRBV11-2; 7 bases are shared with TRBD2. The CDR3 is 16 amino acids. Looked up from germline, CDR1 is SGHAT and CDR2 is FQNNGV. V was pared by 5 bases and J by 5 bases, with 14 bases of the junction left unmatched. CDR3 region: CASSDGASGVRETQYF. CDR3 nucleotide sequence: TGTGCCAGCAGCGACGGAGCTAGCGGTGTACGTGAGACCCAGTACTTC. Full variable domain (remainder filled in from reference TRBV11-2 and TRBJ2-5): EAGVAQSPRYKIIEKRQSVAFWCNPISGHATLYWYQQILGQGPKLLIQFQNNGVVDDSQLPKDRFSAERLKGVDSTLKIQPAKLEDSAVYLCASSDGASGVRETQYFGPGTRLLVL.

In its sample, this clone was seen many times. J is TRBJ2-1 and V is TRBV27, with 7 positions matching TRBD2. V was pared by 2 bases and J by 8 bases, with 12 bases of the junction left unmatched. The V gene's germline CDR1 is MNHEY and CDR2 SMNVEV (reference sequence). The CDR3 has 16 amino acids. The CDR3 reads CASSLEPGTSADEQFF. In DNA form, the CDR3 reads TGTGCCAGCAGTTTAGAACCGGGAACTAGCGCTGATGAGCAGTTCTTC.

This sequence joins TRBV10-3 and TRBJ1-2; TRBD1 matches 8 bases. Germline values: CDR1 ENHRY, CDR2 SYGVKD. J gave up 4 bases and V 2 bases, and 9 bases lay outside the gene matches. The CDR3 runs to 16 residues. Written as DNA, the CDR3 is TGTGCCATCAGTGAGACCCGGACAGGGCAGGCCTATGGCTACACCTTC. This gives the protein CAISETRTGQAYGYTF.

CDR3 region: CASSVTSGGAFYEQFF. The CDR3 coding sequence is TGTGCCAGCAGCGTTACTAGCGGGGGGGCCTTTTATGAGCAGTTCTTC. This chain connects TRBV9 to TRBJ2-1; 13 bases fit TRBD2. The CDR3 length is 16 residues. The V gene end was trimmed by 2 bases and the J gene end by 8 bases; junction bases not matched to a gene: 7. The V gene's germline CDR1 is SGDLS and CDR2 YYNGEE. The full variable domain, with the rest looked up from reference TRBV9 and TRBJ2-1, is DSGVTQTPKHLITATGQRVTLRCSPRSGDLSVYWYQQSLDQGLQFLIQYYNGEERAKGNILERFSAQQFPDLHSELNLSSLELGDSALYFCASSVTSGGAFYEQFFGPGTRLTVL.

The gene calls are TRBV7-2 and TRBJ1-4; no firm D call. Germline V gives CDR1 SGHTA, CDR2 FQGNSA. The CDR3 extends over 15 amino acids. With 5 bases removed from V and 4 bases from J, the gap between germline ends came to 14 bases. CDR3 in amino acids: CASSHETRGNEKLFF. CDR3 in DNA: TGTGCCAGCAGCCACGAAACACGGGGTAATGAAAAACTGTTTTTT.